What follows are 8 T cell receptor beta chains derived from one specimen sequenced in a study of T cell repertoires in cytomegalovirus infection. TCRdb recomputed calls from the reads with MiXCR, one row per CDR3 protein. The data hold some 220,000 distinct CDR3 sequences, with over 9% observed a single time. Input material: PBMCs. These receptor sequences come from a human donor in good health (CMV status not recorded). Some clones in this sample may be carry-over from other donors' samples.

With regard to this clonotype: At one boundary the junction diverges from the germline segment, which might be a read error. The chain combines TRBV2 with TRBJ2-5, with TRBD1 identical over 7 bases. The CDR3 extends over 13 amino acids. Germline V gene data show CDR1 as SNHLY and CDR2 as FYNNEI. The CDR3 loop is CASIRGLGETKYF. For the CDR3, the DNA is TGTGCCAGCATTAGGGGGCTTGGCGAGACCAAGTACTTC.

This clonotype was seen more than once but under ten times. This chain joins TRBV6-2 or TRBV6-3 and TRBJ1-1, with D possibly TRBD1 on 5 matching bases. Per the germline V gene, CDR1 is MNHEY and CDR2 is SVGEGT. The CDR3 runs 12 residues. Trimming stripped 6 bases from V and 11 bases from J, with 16 bases between. Here the CDR3 DNA reads TGTGCCAGCAGCCGCCCGTCGGGGGAGGCTTTCTTT. It translates to CASSRPSGEAFF.

The sample holds many counts of this clonotype. The J gene is TRBJ1-1, the V gene TRBV19, with D unclear. The CDR3 consists of 13 residues. Germline CDR1 and CDR2: LNHDA and SQIVND (reference sequence). The germline V and J ends were trimmed by 0 bases and 3 bases, with 5 bases remaining between them. This CDR3 is CASSIEGYTEAFF. The CDR3 DNA is TGTGCCAGTAGTATAGAGGGGTACACTGAAGCTTTCTTT.

This clonotype appeared many times. The chain uses TRBV7-2 and TRBJ2-3; 7 bases agree with TRBD2. Germline V gene sequence: CDR1 SGHTA, CDR2 FQGNSA. This CDR3 region has 16 residues. Trimming cost V 4 bases and J 1 base; bases outside gene matches: 8. CDR3 sequence: CASSSGKRGGTDTQYF. The CDR3 DNA sequence: TGTGCCAGCAGCTCTGGTAAGCGGGGAGGCACAGATACGCAGTATTTT.

This chain uses TRBV6-2 or TRBV6-3 with TRBJ1-6; tentatively, D is TRBD1 (5 bases). This CDR3 region has 12 residues. CDR1 and CDR2 from the germline V gene are MNHEY and SVGEGT. V lost 6 bases, J lost 9 bases, and 9 bases lay in between. CDR3 sequence (DNA): TGTGCCAGCAGCTGGGGGAGTTCACCCCTCCACTTT. Amino acids: CASSWGSSPLHF.

This clonotype was observed a handful of times. This rearrangement joins TRBV4-1 to TRBJ2-3; 14 bases are a match to TRBD2. With V trimmed by 4 bases and J by 1 base, 1 base remained unmatched. Germline V gene data show CDR1 as MGHRA and CDR2 as YSYEKL. The CDR3 contains 16 residues. The CDR3 sequence: CASSRTSGGRTDTQYF. CDR3 bases: TGCGCCAGCAGCCGGACTAGCGGGGGGCGCACAGATACGCAGTATTTT.

At least ten counts were recorded for this clonotype. This rearrangement joins TRBV7-8 to TRBJ1-2, with a possible D match to TRBD1 (6 bases). The germline V gene has CDR1 SGHVS and CDR2 FQNEAQ. The CDR3 has 16 residues. V was shortened by 4 bases and J by 4 bases, with 19 bases between the two germline ends. DNA for the CDR3: TGTGCCAGCAGCTCTAATATCGGGGGCCCTAGCTATGGCTACACCTTC. This sequence encodes CASSSNIGGPSYGYTF.

J is TRBJ1-3 and V is TRBV29-1; D uncertain. The germline V and J ends were trimmed by 6 bases and 0 bases, with 3 bases remaining between them. The CDR3 covers 11 residues. CDR1 is SQVTM and CDR2 is ANQGSEA in the germline V gene. The CDR3 DNA reads as TGCAGCGTGAACTCTGGAAACACCATATATTTT. As protein: CSVNSGNTIYF. Full variable domain (missing parts from reference TRBV29-1 and TRBJ1-3): SAVISQKPSRDICQRGTSLTIQCQVDSQVTMMFWYRQQPGQSLTLIATANQGSEATYESGFVIDKFPISRPNLTFSTLTVSNMSPEDSSIYLCSVNSGNTIYFGEGSWLTVV.